The 27 T cell receptor beta chains below come from one sample, sequenced in a study of OX40 agonist ivuxolimab in advanced cancers. TCRdb keeps only in-frame clones here, not all; method: immunoSEQ multiplex PCR. Of about 21,000 clones in the sample, about 70% are singletons; the top ten hold about 30%. Here the sequenced sample was CD4+ or CD8+ T cells sorted from blood, taken in a trial of the OX40 agonist ivuxolimab. The receptor set was obtained from an adult with an advanced solid tumor such as melanoma, head and neck, liver or kidney cancer.

This sequence joins TRBV28 and TRBJ2-1, with 7 nucleotides matching TRBD2. CDR3 length: 17 residues. V lost 6 bases, J lost 3 bases, and 14 bases stayed unmatched. Germline-derived CDR1 and CDR2 are MDHEN and SYDVKM. The CDR3 DNA follows: TGTGCCAGCAGCCCGCCCAGGGCTAGCGGAATCTACAATGAGCAGTTCTTC. Its translation: CASSPPRASGIYNEQFF.

V is TRBV28 and J is TRBJ2-3; D not certain. V gave up 5 bases and J gave up 4 bases, with 16 bases separating them. The CDR3 is 15 amino acids. Per germline, CDR1 MDHEN and CDR2 SYDVKM. Here the CDR3 reads CASSPYSLDADTQYF. CDR3 DNA sequence: TGTGCCAGCAGTCCCTACTCCCTGGACGCAGATACGCAGTATTTT.

This sequence joins TRBV13 and TRBJ1-1; D possibly corresponds to TRBD1 (5 bases). V was shortened by 2 bases and J by 3 bases, with 10 bases between the two germline ends. Germline V gene lookup returns CDR1 PRHDT and CDR2 FYEKMQ (reference sequence). This CDR3 is 14 amino acids long. The CDR3 DNA reads as TGTGCCAGCAGCTTACTGGGCAGGGACACTGAAGCTTTCTTT. This translates into CASSLLGRDTEAFF.

This clone was detected once. J is TRBJ2-6 and V is TRBV28; D gene ambiguous. V was pared by 1 base and J by 3 bases, with 4 bases between. The CDR3 loop spans 14 amino acids. Germline-derived CDR1 and CDR2 are MDHEN and SYDVKM. The CDR3 here is CASSLYFGANVLTF. CDR3 coding DNA: TGTGCCAGCAGTTTATATTTTGGGGCCAACGTCCTGACTTTC.

The chain uses TRBV5-4 and TRBJ1-1; D is unclear. Germline V lookup: CDR1 SGHNT, CDR2 YYREEE (reference sequence). CDR3 size: 12 residues. V shed 2 bases and J shed 3 bases, with 5 bases lying between them. CDR3 sequence: CASSFSDTEAFF. The CDR3 nucleotides are TGTGCCAGCAGCTTTAGCGACACTGAAGCTTTCTTT.

This clone was seen once. The chain has TRBV9 and TRBJ2-1; TRBD1 matches 8 bases. With V trimmed by 0 bases and J by 8 bases, 10 bases remained unmatched. CDR1 and CDR2 from the germline V gene are SGDLS and YYNGEE. The CDR3 has 16 amino acids. The CDR3 DNA sequence: TGTGCCAGCAGCGTAGGATGGGGACAGGCGGGTTATGAGCAGTTCTTC. It yields the protein CASSVGWGQAGYEQFF.

This clone was found a few times. The rearrangement uses TRBV9 and TRBJ2-3; possible D gene TRBD2, 6 bases. CDR1 is SGDLS, CDR2 YYNGEE, per germline. Deletions cut 1 base from V and 4 bases from J, with 7 bases between. The CDR3 has 13 residues. The CDR3 nucleotides are TGTGCCAGCAGCGTAACGGGGGCAGATACGCAGTATTTT. Translating it yields CASSVTGADTQYF.

This clone has ten or more counts. This chain uses TRBV6-6 with TRBJ2-1; D possibly corresponds to TRBD1 (5 bases). The CDR3 runs to 14 residues. The germline V gene has CDR1 MNHNY and CDR2 SVGAGI (reference sequence). Trimming removed 2 bases from V and 11 bases from J, with 16 bases in between. CDR3 residues: CASSYGASATQQFF. As DNA, the CDR3 is TGTGCCAGCAGTTACGGGGCCTCAGCTACCCAGCAGTTCTTC.

The rearrangement links TRBV5-4 to TRBJ2-7, with 8 positions matching TRBD2. The CDR3 extends over 15 amino acids. The V segment lost 1 base and the J segment 5 bases; nucleotides outside the gene matches: 8. CDR1 is SGHNT and CDR2 is YYREEE in the germline V gene (reference sequence). The CDR3 is CASSLWSGGIHEQYF. The CDR3 DNA sequence: TGTGCCAGCAGCTTGTGGAGCGGGGGCATCCACGAGCAGTACTTC.

About this clone: Other DNA sequences in the sample encode the same CDR3. The rearrangement uses TRBV19 and TRBJ2-7; D call uncertain. Germline-derived CDR1 and CDR2 are LNHDA and SQIVND (reference sequence). V was pared by 1 base and J by 4 bases, with 8 bases between. The CDR3 is made up of 13 amino acids. Here the CDR3 DNA reads TGTGCCAGTAGTATAGGTGGGCTTTACGAGCAGTACTTC. Translation: CASSIGGLYEQYF.

With regard to this clone: At one boundary the junction diverges from the germline segment, which might be a read error. The genes are TRBV9 and TRBJ2-3; a possible D gene is TRBD2 (7 bases). This CDR3 is built from 16 residues. The germline V gene encodes CDR1 SGDLS and CDR2 YYNGEE. The CDR3 loop is CANSVEGGELRDTQYF. CDR3 nucleotide sequence: TGTGCCAACAGCGTAGAAGGGGGGGAACTAAGAGATACGCAGTATTTT.

DNA of the CDR3: TGTGCCAGCTCACCACCAGGACAGGCGGGATACGAGCAGTACTTC. Amino acid sequence: CASSPPGQAGYEQYF. The chain links TRBV18 to TRBJ2-7; tentatively, D is TRBD1 (7 bases). The V end lost 0 bases, the J end lost 4 bases, and 13 bases lay between the germline ends. CDR1 is KGHSH and CDR2 is LQKENI in the germline V gene. The CDR3 totals 15 residues.

This clone was seen a handful of times. The CDR3 coding sequence is TGTGCCAGCAGTTTGTCCCCGGGGCAGCCCCAGCATTTT. This encodes CASSLSPGQPQHF. The chain uses TRBV27 and TRBJ1-5; D ambiguous. Trimming shortened V by 3 bases and J by 7 bases, and 10 bases separated the two germline ends. The germline V gene encodes CDR1 MNHEY and CDR2 SMNVEV (reference sequence). This CDR3 contains 13 residues.

The chain employs TRBV5-1 and TRBJ1-6, with D possibly being TRBD1 (5 bases). The ends were cut back, 6 bases at V and 1 base at J, with 17 bases in the middle. The CDR3 contains 17 residues. Germline V gives CDR1 SGHRS, CDR2 YFSETQ. CDR3 DNA sequence: TGCGCCAGCACCGTCGGGACGGCTCTTTCCTATAATTCACCCCTCCACTTT. It yields the protein CASTVGTALSYNSPLHF.

V gene TRBV27 combines with J gene TRBJ1-6; D is ambiguous. Germline V gene lookup returns CDR1 MNHEY and CDR2 SMNVEV (reference sequence). This CDR3 has 15 amino acids. V was cut by 3 bases and J by 6 bases, with 12 bases left in between. The CDR3 DNA is TGTGCCAGCAGTTTTAGGCCAGGCGGTAATTCACCCCTCCACTTT. It translates to CASSFRPGGNSPLHF.

The chain's CDR3 is CASSEGTVMNTEAFF. CDR3 bases: TGTGCCAGCAGCGAGGGGACGGTTATGAACACTGAAGCTTTCTTT. The chain uses TRBV9 and TRBJ1-1; possibly TRBD1 for D (5 bases). The length of the CDR3 is 15 residues. The germline V and J ends were trimmed by 3 bases and 0 bases, with 12 bases remaining between them. Germline values: CDR1 SGDLS, CDR2 YYNGEE.

This clone has more than one count but fewer than ten. The rearrangement links TRBV7-9 to TRBJ1-1, with D possibly being TRBD1 (6 bases). The CDR3 sequence is 15 residues long. Germline V CDR1 and CDR2: SEHNR, FQNEAQ (reference sequence). The ends were cut back, 6 bases at V and 5 bases at J, with 19 bases in the middle. The CDR3 loop reads CASSYLSGVDTEAFF. The CDR3, as DNA: TGTGCCAGCAGTTACCTCTCAGGGGTGGATACTGAAGCTTTCTTT.

This chain joins TRBV11-2 and TRBJ2-1, with D maybe TRBD1 (6 bases). Germline CDR1 is SGHAT and CDR2 is FQNNGV. The CDR3 runs 15 residues. V lost 5 bases and J lost 6, with 17 bases in between. The CDR3 DNA reads as TGTGCCAGCAGCCCGACGGCGGACAGTGCCAATGAGCAGTTCTTC. It is translated as CASSPTADSANEQFF.

This chain joins TRBV29-1 and TRBJ2-1; 11 bases map to TRBD2. V shed 7 bases and J 4 bases; nucleotides not matched to a gene: 6. CDR3 length: 14 residues. The V gene's germline CDR1 is SQVTM and CDR2 ANQGSEA. The chain's CDR3 is CSAPLAGEYNEQFF. The CDR3 bases are TGCAGCGCCCCACTAGCGGGGGAGTACAATGAGCAGTTCTTC.

This chain joins TRBV15 and TRBJ1-2; 11 nucleotides match TRBD1. V shed 5 bases and J 4 bases; nucleotides not matched to a gene: 18. The germline CDR1 and CDR2 sequences are LNHNV and YYDKDF (reference sequence). The CDR3 consists of 19 residues. The CDR3 sequence: CATSGPSGTGGIGGYGYTF. CDR3 DNA: TGTGCCACCAGCGGTCCTTCCGGGACAGGGGGAATCGGAGGCTATGGCTACACCTTC.

The gene calls are TRBV5-1 and TRBJ1-1; tentative D call: TRBD1 (6 bases). The CDR3 covers 12 residues. Trimming took off 4 bases at V and 10 bases at J, with 14 bases between the two ends. In germline, CDR1 is SGHRS, CDR2 YFSETQ. CDR3 region: CASSGPGDGAFF. The CDR3, as DNA: TGCGCCAGCAGCGGGCCAGGGGACGGAGCTTTCTTT.

This clone appeared a few times. The chain has TRBV25-1 and TRBJ2-2; D may be TRBD2 (5 bases). From germline, CDR1 is MGHDK and CDR2 SYGVNS. The CDR3 extends over 15 amino acids. Trimming shortened V by 1 base and J by 3 bases, and 9 bases separated the two germline ends. The CDR3 DNA reads TGTGCCAGCAGTGAATTCGGGATCTACACCGGGGAGCTGTTTTTT. Amino acid sequence: CASSEFGIYTGELFF.

This clone was seen only once. The J gene is TRBJ2-5, the V gene TRBV7-3, with TRBD2 identical over 8 bases. The CDR3 is 14 residues long. From germline, CDR1 is SGHTA and CDR2 FQGTGA. Trimming took 3 bases from V and 3 from J; bases not matched to a gene: 3. The CDR3 DNA sequence: TGTGCCAGCAGCTTGCGGGAGGAGGAAGAGACCCAGTACTTC. This codes for CASSLREEEETQYF.

This clone was detected only a few times. CDR3 sequence: CASSPEDSYYEQYF. The CDR3 DNA reads as TGTGCCAGCAGCCCAGAAGACAGTTACTACGAGCAGTACTTC. This chain joins TRBV11-2 and TRBJ2-7, with a tentative D call TRBD1 (5 bases). The CDR3 length is 14 residues. The V end lost 5 bases, the J end lost 3 bases, and 14 bases lay between the germline ends. Germline V CDR1 and CDR2: SGHAT, FQNNGV.

The rearrangement links TRBV5-4 to TRBJ2-2; D is unresolved. Deletions cut 1 base from V and 1 base from J, with 5 bases between. In germline, CDR1 is SGHNT, CDR2 YYREEE (reference sequence). The CDR3 is 14 amino acids. CDR3 region: CASSLSENTGELFF. CDR3 nucleotide sequence: TGTGCCAGCAGCTTGTCCGAGAACACCGGGGAGCTGTTTTTT.

This sequence joins TRBV7-9 and TRBJ2-1; D remains unclear. The germline CDR1 and CDR2 sequences are SEHNR and FQNEAQ (reference sequence). V was clipped by 2 bases and J by 5 bases, with 13 bases between them. The CDR3 extends over 15 amino acids. CDR3 in amino acids: CASSLPGRINNEQFF. CDR3 DNA: TGTGCCAGCAGCTTACCAGGCAGAATTAACAATGAGCAGTTCTTC.

This clone was observed a handful of times. This chain connects TRBV27 to TRBJ2-1; D is uncertain. The CDR3 runs 13 residues. Germline V gene sequence: CDR1 MNHEY, CDR2 SMNVEV (reference sequence). The germline V and J ends were trimmed by 7 bases and 9 bases, with 16 bases remaining between them. The CDR3 reads CASTNFQGVEQFF. The CDR3 DNA reads as TGTGCCAGCACCAACTTTCAAGGAGTTGAGCAGTTCTTC.